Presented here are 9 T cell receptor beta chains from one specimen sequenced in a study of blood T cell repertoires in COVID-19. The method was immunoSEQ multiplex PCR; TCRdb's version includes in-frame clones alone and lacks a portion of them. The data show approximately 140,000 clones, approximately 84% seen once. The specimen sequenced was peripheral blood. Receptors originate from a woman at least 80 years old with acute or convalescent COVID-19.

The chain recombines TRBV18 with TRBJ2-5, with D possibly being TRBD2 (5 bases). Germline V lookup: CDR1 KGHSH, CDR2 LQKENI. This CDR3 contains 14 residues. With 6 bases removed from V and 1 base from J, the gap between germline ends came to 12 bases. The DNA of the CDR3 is TGTGCCAGCTCGCCCACGCGGGCCCAAGAGACCCAGTACTTC. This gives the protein CASSPTRAQETQYF.

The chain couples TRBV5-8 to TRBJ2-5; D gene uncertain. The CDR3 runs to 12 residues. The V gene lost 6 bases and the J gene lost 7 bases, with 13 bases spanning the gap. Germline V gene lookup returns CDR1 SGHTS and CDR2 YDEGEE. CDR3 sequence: CASTSRPGTQYF. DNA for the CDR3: TGTGCCAGCACGTCCAGGCCCGGGACCCAGTACTTC.

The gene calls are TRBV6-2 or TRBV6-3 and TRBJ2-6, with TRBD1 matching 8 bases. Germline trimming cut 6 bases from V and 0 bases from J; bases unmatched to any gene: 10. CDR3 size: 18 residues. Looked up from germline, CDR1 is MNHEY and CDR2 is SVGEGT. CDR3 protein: CASSSDRVLSSGANVLTF. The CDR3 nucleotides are TGTGCCAGCAGCTCGGACAGGGTACTAAGCTCTGGGGCCAACGTCCTGACTTTC.

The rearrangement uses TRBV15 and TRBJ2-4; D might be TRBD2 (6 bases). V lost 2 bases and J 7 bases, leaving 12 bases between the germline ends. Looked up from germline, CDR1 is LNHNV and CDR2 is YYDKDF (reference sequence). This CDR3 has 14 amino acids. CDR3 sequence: CATSRSSGSNIQYF. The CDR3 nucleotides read TGTGCCACCAGCAGATCGTCCGGGAGTAACATTCAGTACTTC.

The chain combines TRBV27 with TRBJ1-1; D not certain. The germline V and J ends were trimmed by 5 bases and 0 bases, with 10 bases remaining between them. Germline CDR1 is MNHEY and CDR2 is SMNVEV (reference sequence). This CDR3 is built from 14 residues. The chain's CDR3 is CASSAIPLNTEAFF. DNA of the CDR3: TGTGCCAGCAGTGCGATCCCCTTGAACACTGAAGCTTTCTTT.

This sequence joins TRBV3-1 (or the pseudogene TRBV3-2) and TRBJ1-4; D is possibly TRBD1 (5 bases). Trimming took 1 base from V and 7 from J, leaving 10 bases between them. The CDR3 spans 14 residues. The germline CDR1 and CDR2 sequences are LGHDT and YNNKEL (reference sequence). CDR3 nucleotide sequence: TGTGCCAGCAGCCAAGGCAGGGTTGGTGAAAAACTGTTTTTT. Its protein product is CASSQGRVGEKLFF.

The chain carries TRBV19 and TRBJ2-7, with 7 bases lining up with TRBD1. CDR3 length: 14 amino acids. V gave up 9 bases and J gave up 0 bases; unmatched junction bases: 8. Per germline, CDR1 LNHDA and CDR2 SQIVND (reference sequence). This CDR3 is CASRWDSLSYEQYF. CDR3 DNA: TGTGCCAGCCGCTGGGACAGTCTCTCCTACGAGCAGTACTTC.

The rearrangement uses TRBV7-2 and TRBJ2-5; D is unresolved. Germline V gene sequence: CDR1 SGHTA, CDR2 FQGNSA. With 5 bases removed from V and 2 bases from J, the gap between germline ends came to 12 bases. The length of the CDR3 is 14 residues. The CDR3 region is CASSLGPGQETQYF. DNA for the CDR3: TGTGCCAGCAGCCTAGGGCCAGGACAAGAGACCCAGTACTTC.

CDR3 sequence (DNA): TGTGCCAGTAGCGCGGCCTTCAACAATGAGCAGTTCTTC. This sequence encodes CASSAAFNNEQFF. V and J are TRBV19 and TRBJ2-1; D remains ambiguous. V was pared by 6 bases and J by 5 bases, with 11 bases between. Germline V CDR1 and CDR2: LNHDA, SQIVND (reference sequence). The CDR3 loop spans 13 amino acids.